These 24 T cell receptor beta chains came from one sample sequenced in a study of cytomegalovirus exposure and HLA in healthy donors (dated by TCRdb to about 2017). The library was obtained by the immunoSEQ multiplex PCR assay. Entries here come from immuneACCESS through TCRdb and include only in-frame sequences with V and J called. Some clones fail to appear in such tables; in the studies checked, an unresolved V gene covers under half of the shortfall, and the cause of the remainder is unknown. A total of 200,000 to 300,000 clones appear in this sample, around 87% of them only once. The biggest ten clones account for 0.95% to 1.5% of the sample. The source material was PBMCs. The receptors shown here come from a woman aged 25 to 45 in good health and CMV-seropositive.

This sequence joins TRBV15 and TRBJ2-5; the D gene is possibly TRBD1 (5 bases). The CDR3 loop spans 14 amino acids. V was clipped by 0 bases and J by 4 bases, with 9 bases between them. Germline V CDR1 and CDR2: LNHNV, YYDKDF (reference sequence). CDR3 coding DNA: TGTGCCACCAGCAGAGATCTGGGGCTAGAGACCCAGTACTTC. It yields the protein CATSRDLGLETQYF.

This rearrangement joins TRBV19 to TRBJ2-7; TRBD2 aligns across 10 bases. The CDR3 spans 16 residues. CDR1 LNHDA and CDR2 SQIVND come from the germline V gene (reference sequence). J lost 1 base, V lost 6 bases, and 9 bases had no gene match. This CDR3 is CASSPTRTSGSYEQYF. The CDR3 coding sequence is TGTGCCAGTAGCCCCACCAGGACTAGCGGATCCTACGAGCAGTACTTC. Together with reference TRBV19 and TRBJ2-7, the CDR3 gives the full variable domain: DGGITQSPKYLFRKEGQNVTLSCEQNLNHDAMYWYRQDPGQGLRLIYYSQIVNDFQKGDIAEGYSVSREKKESFPLTVTSAQKNPTAFYLCASSPTRTSGSYEQYFGPGTRLTVT.

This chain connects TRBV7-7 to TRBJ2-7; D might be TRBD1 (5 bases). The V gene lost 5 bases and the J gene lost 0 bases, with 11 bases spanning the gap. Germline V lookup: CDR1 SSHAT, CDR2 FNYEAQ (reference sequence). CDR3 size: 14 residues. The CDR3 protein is CASSAMTDSYEQYF. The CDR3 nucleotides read TGTGCCAGCAGCGCTATGACAGACTCCTACGAGCAGTACTTC. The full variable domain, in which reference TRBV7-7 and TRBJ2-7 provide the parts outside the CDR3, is GAGVSQSPRYKVTKRGQDVTLRCDPISSHATLYWYQQALGQGPEFLTYFNYEAQPDKSGLPSDRFSAERPEGSISTLTIQRTEQRDSAMYRCASSAMTDSYEQYFGPGTRLTVT.

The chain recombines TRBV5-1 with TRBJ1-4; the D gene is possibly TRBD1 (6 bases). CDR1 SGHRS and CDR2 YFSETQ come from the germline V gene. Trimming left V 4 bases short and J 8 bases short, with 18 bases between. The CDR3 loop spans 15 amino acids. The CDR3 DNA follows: TGCGCCAGCAGCCCATCGGGGGGACAACGAGAAAAACTGTTTTTT. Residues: CASSPSGGQREKLFF.

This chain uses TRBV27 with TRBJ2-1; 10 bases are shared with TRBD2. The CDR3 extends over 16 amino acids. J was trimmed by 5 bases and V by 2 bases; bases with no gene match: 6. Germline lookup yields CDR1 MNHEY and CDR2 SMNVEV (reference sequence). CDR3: CASSLTRLAGDNEQFF. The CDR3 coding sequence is TGTGCCAGCAGTTTAACCCGGCTAGCGGGAGACAATGAGCAGTTCTTC.

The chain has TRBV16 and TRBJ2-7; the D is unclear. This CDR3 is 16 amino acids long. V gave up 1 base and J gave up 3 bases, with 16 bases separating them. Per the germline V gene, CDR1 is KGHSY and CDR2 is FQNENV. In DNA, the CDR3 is TGTGCCAGCAGCCAATTTTATGAGAGCCGTAACTACGAGCAGTACTTC. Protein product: CASSQFYESRNYEQYF.

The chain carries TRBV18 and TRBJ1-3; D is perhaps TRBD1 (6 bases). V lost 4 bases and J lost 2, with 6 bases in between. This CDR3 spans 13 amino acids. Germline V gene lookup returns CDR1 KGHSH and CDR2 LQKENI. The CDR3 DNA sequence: TGTGCCAGCTCACAGGGGGCTGGAAACACCATATATTTT. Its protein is CASSQGAGNTIYF.

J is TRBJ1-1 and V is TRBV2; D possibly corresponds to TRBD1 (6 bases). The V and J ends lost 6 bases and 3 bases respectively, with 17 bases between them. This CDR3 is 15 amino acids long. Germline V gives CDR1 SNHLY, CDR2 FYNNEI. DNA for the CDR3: TGTGCCAGCAGCCTCGGTAGGACAGACTACACTGAAGCTTTCTTT. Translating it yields CASSLGRTDYTEAFF. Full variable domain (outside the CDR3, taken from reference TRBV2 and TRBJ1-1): EPEVTQTPSHQVTQMGQEVILRCVPISNHLYFYWYRQILGQKVEFLVSFYNNEISEKSEIFDDQFSVERPDGSNFTLKIRSTKLEDSAMYFCASSLGRTDYTEAFFGQGTRLTVV.

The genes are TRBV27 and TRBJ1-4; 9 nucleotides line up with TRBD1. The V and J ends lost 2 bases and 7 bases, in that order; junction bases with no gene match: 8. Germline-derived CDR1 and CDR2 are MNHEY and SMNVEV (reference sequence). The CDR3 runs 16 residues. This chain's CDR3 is CASSLGDRDSIEKLFF. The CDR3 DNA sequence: TGTGCCAGCAGTTTAGGGGACAGGGACAGTATTGAAAAACTGTTTTTT.

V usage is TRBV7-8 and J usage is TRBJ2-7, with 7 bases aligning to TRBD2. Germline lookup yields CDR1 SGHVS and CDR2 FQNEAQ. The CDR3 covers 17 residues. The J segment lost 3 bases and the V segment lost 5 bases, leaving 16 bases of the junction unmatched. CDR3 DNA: TGTGCCAGCAGCCCTGGCCGGGGAGGGAATCGTCGCTACGAGCAGTACTTC. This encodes CASSPGRGGNRRYEQYF. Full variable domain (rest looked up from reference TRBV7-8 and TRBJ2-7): GAGVSQSPRYKVAKRGQDVALRCDPISGHVSLFWYQQALGQGPEFLTYFQNEAQLDKSGLPSDRFFAERPEGSVSTLKIQRTQQEDSAVYLCASSPGRGGNRRYEQYFGPGTRLTVT.

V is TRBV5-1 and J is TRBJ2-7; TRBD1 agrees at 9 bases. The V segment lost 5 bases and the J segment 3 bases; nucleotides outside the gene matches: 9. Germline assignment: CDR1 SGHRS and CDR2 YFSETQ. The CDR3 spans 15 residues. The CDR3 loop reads CASSHPGQGIYEQYF. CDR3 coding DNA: TGCGCCAGCAGTCACCCTGGACAGGGGATCTACGAGCAGTACTTC.

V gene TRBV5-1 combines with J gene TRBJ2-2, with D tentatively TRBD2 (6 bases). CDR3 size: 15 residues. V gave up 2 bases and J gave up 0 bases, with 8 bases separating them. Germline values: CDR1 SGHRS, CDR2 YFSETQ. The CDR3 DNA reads TGCGCCAGCAGCTTCCGGGAGCCGAACACCGGGGAGCTGTTTTTT. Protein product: CASSFREPNTGELFF.

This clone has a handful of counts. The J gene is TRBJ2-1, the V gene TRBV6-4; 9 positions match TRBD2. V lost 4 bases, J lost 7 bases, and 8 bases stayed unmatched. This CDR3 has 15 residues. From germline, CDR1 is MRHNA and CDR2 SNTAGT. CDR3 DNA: TGTGCCAGCAGTGTAGAGGCGGGAGGGAGTAATGAGCAGTTCTTC. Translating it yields CASSVEAGGSNEQFF.

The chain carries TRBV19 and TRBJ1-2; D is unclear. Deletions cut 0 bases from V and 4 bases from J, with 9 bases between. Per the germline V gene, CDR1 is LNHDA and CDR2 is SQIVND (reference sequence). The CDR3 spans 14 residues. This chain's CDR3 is CASSIDAKIYGYTF. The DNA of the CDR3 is TGTGCCAGTAGTATAGATGCGAAAATCTATGGCTACACCTTC.

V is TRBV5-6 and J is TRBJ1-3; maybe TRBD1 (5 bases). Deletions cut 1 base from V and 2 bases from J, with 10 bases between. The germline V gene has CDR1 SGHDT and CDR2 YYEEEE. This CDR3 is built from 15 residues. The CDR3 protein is CASSLYGGTGNTIYF. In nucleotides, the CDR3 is TGTGCCAGCAGCTTGTATGGGGGGACTGGAAACACCATATATTTT.

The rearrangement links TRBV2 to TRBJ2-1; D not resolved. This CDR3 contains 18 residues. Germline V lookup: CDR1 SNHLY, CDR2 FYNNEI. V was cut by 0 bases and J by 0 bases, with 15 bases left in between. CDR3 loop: CASSEALQWLSSYNEQFF. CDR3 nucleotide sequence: TGTGCCAGCAGTGAAGCGCTTCAGTGGTTAAGCTCCTACAATGAGCAGTTCTTC.

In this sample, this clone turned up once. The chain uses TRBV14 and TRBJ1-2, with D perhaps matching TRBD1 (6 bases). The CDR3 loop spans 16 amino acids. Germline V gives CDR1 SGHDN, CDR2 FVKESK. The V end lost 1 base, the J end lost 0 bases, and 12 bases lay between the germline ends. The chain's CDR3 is CASSQGAQGTNYGYTF. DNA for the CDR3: TGTGCCAGCAGCCAAGGTGCCCAGGGGACTAACTATGGCTACACCTTC.

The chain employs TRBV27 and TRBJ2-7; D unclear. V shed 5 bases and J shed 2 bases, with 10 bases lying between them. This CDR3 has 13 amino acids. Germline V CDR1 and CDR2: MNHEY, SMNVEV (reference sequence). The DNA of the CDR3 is TGTGCCAGCAGTCCCGGTATTACCTACGAGCAGTACTTC. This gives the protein CASSPGITYEQYF.

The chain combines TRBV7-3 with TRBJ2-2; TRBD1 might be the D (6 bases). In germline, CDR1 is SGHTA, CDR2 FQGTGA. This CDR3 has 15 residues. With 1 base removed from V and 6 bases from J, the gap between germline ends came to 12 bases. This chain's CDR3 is CASSLMGAEAGELFF. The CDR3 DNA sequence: TGTGCCAGCAGCTTAATGGGGGCGGAGGCCGGGGAGCTGTTTTTT.

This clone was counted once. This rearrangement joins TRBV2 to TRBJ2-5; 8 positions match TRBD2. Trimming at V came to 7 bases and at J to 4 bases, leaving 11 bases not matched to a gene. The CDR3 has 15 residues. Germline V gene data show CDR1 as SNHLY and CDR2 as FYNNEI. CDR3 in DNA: TGTGCCAGCACGTCAAGCGGGAGAGAGTTAGAGACCCAGTACTTC. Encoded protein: CASTSSGRELETQYF.

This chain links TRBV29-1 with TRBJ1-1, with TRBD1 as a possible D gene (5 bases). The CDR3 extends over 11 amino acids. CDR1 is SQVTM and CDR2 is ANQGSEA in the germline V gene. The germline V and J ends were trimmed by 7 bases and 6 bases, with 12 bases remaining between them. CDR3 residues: CSASAGAEAFF. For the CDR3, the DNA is TGCAGCGCCTCCGCGGGGGCTGAAGCTTTCTTT.

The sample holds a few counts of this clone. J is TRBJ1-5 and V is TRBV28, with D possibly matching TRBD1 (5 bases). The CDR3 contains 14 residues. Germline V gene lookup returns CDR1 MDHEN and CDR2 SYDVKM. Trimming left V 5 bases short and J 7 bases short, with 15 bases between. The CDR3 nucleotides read TGTGCCAGCAGTCCTAGGGGACTTCGGCAGCCCCAGCATTTT. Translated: CASSPRGLRQPQHF.

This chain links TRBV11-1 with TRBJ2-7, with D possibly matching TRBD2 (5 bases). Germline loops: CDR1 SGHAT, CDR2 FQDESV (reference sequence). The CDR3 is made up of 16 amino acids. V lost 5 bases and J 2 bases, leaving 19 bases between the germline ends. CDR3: CASSLSVGEGTYEQYF. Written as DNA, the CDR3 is TGTGCCAGCAGCCTTTCAGTCGGAGAGGGTACCTACGAGCAGTACTTC.

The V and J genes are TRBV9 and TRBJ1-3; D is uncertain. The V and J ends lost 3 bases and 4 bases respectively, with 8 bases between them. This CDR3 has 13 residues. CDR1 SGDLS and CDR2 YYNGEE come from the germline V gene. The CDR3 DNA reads TGTGCCAGCAGCGACAGAGTGGGAAACACCATATATTTT. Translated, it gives CASSDRVGNTIYF.